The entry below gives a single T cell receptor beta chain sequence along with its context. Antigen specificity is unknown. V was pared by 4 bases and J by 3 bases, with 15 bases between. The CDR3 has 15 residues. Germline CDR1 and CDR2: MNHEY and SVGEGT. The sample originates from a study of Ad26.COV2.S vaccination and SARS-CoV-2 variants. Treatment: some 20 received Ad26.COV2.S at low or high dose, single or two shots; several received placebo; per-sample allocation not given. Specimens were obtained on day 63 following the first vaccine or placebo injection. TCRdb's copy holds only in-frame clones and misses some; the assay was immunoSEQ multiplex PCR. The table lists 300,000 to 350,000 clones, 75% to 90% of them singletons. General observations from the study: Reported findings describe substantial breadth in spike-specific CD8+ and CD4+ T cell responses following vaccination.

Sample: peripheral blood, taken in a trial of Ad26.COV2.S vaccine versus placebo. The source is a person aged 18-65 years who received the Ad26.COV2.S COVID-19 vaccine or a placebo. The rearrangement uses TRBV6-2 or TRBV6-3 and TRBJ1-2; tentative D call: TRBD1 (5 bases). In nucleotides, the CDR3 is TGTGCCAGCAGTTCCCCCGGACCGGGGGACTATGGCTACACCTTC. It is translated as CASSSPGPGDYGYTF.